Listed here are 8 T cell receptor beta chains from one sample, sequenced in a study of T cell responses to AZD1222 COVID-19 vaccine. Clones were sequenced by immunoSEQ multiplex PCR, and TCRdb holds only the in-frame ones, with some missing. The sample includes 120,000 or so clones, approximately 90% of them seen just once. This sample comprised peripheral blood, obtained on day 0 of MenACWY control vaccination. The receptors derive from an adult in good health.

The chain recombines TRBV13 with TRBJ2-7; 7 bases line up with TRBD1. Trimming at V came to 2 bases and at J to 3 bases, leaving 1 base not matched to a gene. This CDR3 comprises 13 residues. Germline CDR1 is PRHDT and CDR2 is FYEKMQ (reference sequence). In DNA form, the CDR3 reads TGTGCCAGCAGCTTAAACAGGGGCTACGAGCAGTACTTC. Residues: CASSLNRGYEQYF. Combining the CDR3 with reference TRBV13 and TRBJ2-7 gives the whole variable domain AAGVIQSPRHLIKEKRETATLKCYPIPRHDTVYWYQQGPGQDPQFLISFYEKMQSDKGSIPDRFSAQQFSDYHSELNMSSLELGDSALYFCASSLNRGYEQYFGPGTRLTVT.

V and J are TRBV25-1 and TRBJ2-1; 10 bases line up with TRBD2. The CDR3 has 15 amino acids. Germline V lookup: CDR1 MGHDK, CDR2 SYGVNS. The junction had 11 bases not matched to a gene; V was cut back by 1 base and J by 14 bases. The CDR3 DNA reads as TGTGCCAGCAGTGAATCCCATCTAGCGGGAGTCCCTAAGTTCTTC. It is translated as CASSESHLAGVPKFF.

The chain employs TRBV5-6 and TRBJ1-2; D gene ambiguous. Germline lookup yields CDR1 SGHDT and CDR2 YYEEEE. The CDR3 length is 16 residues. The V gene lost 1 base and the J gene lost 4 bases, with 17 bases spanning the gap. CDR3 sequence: CASSLSSGQSIYGYTF. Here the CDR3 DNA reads TGTGCCAGCAGCTTGTCGTCAGGCCAGAGCATCTATGGCTACACCTTC.

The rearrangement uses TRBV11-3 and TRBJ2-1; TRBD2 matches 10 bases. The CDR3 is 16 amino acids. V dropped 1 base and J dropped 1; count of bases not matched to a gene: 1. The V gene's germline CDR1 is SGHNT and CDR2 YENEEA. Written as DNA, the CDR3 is TGTGCCAGCAGCTTAGGACTAGCGGGTTCCTACAATGAGCAGTTCTTC. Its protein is CASSLGLAGSYNEQFF.

The CDR3 spells CASSSGHPTGELFF. The DNA of the CDR3 is TGTGCCAGCAGCTCAGGGCACCCCACCGGGGAGCTGTTTTTT. This rearrangement joins TRBV11-3 to TRBJ2-2; D may be TRBD1 (5 bases). The CDR3 spans 14 residues. V was clipped by 4 bases and J by 4 bases, with 10 bases between them. From germline, CDR1 is SGHNT and CDR2 YENEEA. The full variable domain, rest sourced from reference TRBV11-3 and TRBJ2-2, is EAGVVQSPRYKIIEKKQPVAFWCNPISGHNTLYWYLQNLGQGPELLIRYENEEAVDDSQLPKDRFSAERLKGVDSTLKIQPAELGDSAVYLCASSSGHPTGELFFGEGSRLTVL.

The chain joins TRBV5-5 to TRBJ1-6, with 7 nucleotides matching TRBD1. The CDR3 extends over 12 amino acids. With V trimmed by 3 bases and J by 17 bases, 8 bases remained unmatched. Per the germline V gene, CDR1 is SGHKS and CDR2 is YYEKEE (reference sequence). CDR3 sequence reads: CASSSASGGFHF. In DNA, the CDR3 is TGTGCCAGCAGCTCAGCCTCAGGGGGTTTCCACTTT.

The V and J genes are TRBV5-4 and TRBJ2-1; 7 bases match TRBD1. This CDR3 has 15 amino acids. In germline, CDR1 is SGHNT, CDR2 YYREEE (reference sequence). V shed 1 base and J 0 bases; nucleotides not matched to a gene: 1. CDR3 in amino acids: CASSLPGGSYNEQFF. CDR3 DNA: TGTGCCAGCAGCTTGCCAGGGGGCTCCTACAATGAGCAGTTCTTC.

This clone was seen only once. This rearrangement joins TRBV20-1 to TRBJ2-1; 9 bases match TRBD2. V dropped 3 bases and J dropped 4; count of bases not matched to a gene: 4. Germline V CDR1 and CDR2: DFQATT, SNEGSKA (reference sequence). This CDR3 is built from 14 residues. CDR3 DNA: TGCAGTGCTAGTAAAGCGGGAGGTTACAATGAGCAGTTCTTC. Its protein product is CSASKAGGYNEQFF.